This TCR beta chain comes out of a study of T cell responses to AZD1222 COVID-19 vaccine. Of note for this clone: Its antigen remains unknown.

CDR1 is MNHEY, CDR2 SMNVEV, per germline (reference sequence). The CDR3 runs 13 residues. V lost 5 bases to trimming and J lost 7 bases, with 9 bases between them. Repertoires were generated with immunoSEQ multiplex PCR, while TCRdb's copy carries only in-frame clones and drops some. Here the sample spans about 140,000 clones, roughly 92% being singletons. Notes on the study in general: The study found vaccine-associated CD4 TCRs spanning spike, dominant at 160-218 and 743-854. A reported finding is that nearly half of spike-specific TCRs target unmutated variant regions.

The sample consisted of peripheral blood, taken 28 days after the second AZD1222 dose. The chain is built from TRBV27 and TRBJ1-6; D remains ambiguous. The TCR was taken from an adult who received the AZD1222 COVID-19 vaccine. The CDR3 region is CASSLTVNSPLHF. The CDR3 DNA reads TGTGCCAGCAGTCTCACGGTAAATTCACCCCTCCACTTT.